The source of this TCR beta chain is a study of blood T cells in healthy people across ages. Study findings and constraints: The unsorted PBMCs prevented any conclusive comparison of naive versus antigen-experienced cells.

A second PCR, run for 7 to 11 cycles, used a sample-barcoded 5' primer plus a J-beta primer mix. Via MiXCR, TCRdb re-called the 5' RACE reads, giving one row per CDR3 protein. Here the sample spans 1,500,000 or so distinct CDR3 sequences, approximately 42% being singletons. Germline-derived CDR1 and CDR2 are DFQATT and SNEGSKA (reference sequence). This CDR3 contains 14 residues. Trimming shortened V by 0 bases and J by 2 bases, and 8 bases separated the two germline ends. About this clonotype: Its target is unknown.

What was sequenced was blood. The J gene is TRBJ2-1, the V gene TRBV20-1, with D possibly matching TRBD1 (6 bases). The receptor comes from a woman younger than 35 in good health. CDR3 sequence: CSARDRGTYNEQFF. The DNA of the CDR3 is TGCAGTGCTAGAGACAGGGGAACCTACAATGAGCAGTTCTTC.